The sequence of this T cell receptor beta chain was determined in a study of PD-1 blockade in classical Hodgkin lymphoma. Study details: A 3 mg/kg intravenous dose of nivolumab was received by patients every 2 weeks.

J was trimmed by 2 bases and V by 4 bases; bases with no gene match: 6. This CDR3 region has 16 residues. Germline loops: CDR1 WNHNN, CDR2 SYGVQD (reference sequence). The assay was immunoSEQ multiplex PCR, and TCRdb's table has in-frame clones only and misses some. The sample lists 50,000 to 85,000 clones, 65% to 75% occurring once. Brentuximab vedotin exposure varied among the patients, all of whom had relapsed after autologous stem cell transplantation. The clonotype was recovered from a human donor with classical Hodgkin lymphoma. This sequence joins TRBV10-1 and TRBJ2-1; 9 nucleotides align to TRBD2. This specimen was peripheral blood mononuclear cells (PBMCs), taken before the second cycle of nivolumab. CDR3 DNA: TGCGCCAGCAGTGGAGGAGCGGGAGGACCCTACAATGAGCAGTTCTTC. Its protein product is CASSGGAGGPYNEQFF.